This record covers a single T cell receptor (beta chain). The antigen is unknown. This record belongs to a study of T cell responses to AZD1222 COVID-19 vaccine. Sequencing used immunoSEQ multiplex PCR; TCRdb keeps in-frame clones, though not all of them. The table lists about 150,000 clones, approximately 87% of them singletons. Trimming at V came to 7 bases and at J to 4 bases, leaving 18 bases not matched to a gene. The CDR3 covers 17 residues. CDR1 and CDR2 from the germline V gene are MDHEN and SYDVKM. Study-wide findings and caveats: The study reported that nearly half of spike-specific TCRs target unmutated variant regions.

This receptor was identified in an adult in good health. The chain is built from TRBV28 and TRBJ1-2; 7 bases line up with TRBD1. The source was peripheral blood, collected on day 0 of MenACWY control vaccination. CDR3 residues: CASTSPRGNKVLYGYTF. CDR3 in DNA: TGTGCCAGCACCTCGCCCAGGGGGAACAAGGTTCTCTATGGCTACACCTTC.